The clone carrying this T cell receptor (beta chain) came up a few times. Its antigen remains unknown. CDR1 is SNHLY and CDR2 is FYNNEI in the germline V gene. V shed 4 bases and J shed 2 bases, with 17 bases lying between them. The CDR3 totals 16 residues. This specimen belongs to a study of cytomegalovirus exposure and HLA in healthy donors. Study background: Genotyping showed 81% of some 400 donors falling in the Caucasian-associated ancestry cluster. Whole-study results and caveats: The authors listed around 150 TCR beta chains as cytomegalovirus-associated.

Unrecorded immune exposures were likely, despite nominal health at sampling. The PCR employed 60 Vbeta primers together with 13 Jbeta primers. Some clones are missing from TCRdb's copy, which holds only in-frame ones; the method was immunoSEQ multiplex PCR. The sample lists around 210,000 clones, roughly 83% seen once, with 0.35% to 0.5% in the top ten. The sequenced sample was PBMCs. The J gene is TRBJ1-1, the V gene TRBV2, with a tentative D call TRBD1 (5 bases). The receptor was derived from a male donor in good health and CMV-seropositive. In DNA form, the CDR3 reads TGTGCCAGCAGTGTAAGGGGTCGCGGAACTAACACTGAAGCTTTCTTT. Protein product: CASSVRGRGTNTEAFF. Together with reference TRBV2 and TRBJ1-1, the CDR3 gives the full variable domain: EPEVTQTPSHQVTQMGQEVILRCVPISNHLYFYWYRQILGQKVEFLVSFYNNEISEKSEIFDDQFSVERPDGSNFTLKIRSTKLEDSAMYFCASSVRGRGTNTEAFFGQGTRLTVV.